This is a list of T cell receptor beta chains from one sample in a study of a mutant IDH1 vaccine in newly diagnosed glioma. For these receptors, no antigen is known. Using immunoSEQ multiplex PCR, the repertoire was profiled, and TCRdb retains in-frame clones only, with some absent. The profile covers roughly 51,000 clones, with 70% to 90% appearing a single time and 3% to 3.5% taken by the ten largest. The source was PBMCs, collected from a glioma patient whose treatment included an IDH1 peptide vaccine. The receptors derive from a man aged 25-45 years with glioma. CDR3s include the opening cysteine and the closing phenylalanine or tryptophan. Fields, in order: V gene, J gene, clone size, D gene, CDR3 DNA, CDR3 protein. D genes are given only for firm matches. Size is omitted from some rows. Given values are once, few, many or a class for expanded clones.

>TRBV4-1|TRBJ2-2|-|TRBD1
TGCGCCAGCAGCCAGGCCGGGACAGGGGACACCGGGGAGCTGTTTTTT
CASSQAGTGDTGELFF
>TRBV2|TRBJ2-3|-|-
TGTGCCAGCAGTGAAGCTCCCCGGACACTGCAGTATTTT
CASSEAPRTLQYF
>TRBV4-2|TRBJ2-2|few|-
TGTGCCAGCAGCCAACCGGGACACAACACCGGGGAGCTGTTTTTT
CASSQPGHNTGELFF
>TRBV5-1|TRBJ2-7|-|-
TGCGCCAGCAGATTGACAGTGGGTACCTACGAGCAGTACTTC
CASRLTVGTYEQYF
>TRBV21-1|TRBJ2-7|once|-
TGTGCCAGCAGCAACACTTTAACAGACGTAACCTACGAGCAGTACTTC
CASSNTLTDVTYEQYF
>TRBV15|TRBJ2-7|-|-
TGTGCCACCAGCAGAGATAGAAAGAGCTACGAGCAGTACTTC
CATSRDRKSYEQYF
>TRBV19|TRBJ1-5|once|-
TGTGCCAGTAGTATAAGTGTGGCGGAGGGTAATCAGCCCCAGCATTTT
CASSISVAEGNQPQHF
>TRBV19|TRBJ1-2|-|-
TGTGCCAGTAGTACCACCAATCGGGGCAGTGGCTACACCTTC
CASSTTNRGSGYTF
>TRBV19|TRBJ2-7|-|-
TGTGCCAGTAGTATCGCCTACGAGCAGTACTTC
CASSIAYEQYF
>TRBV2|TRBJ2-7|-|-
TGTGCCAGCAGTGAAGAAAGGGGACTCTACGAGCAGTACTTC
CASSEERGLYEQYF
>TRBV10-1|TRBJ2-1|-|TRBD1
TGCGCCAGCAGTGAAGGGACAGGGTTGGTTGAGCAGTTCTTC
CASSEGTGLVEQFF
>TRBV6-6|TRBJ1-2|-|TRBD1
TGTGCCAGTACGACAGGGGGCTTCTATGGCTACACCTTC
CASTTGGFYGYTF
>TRBV18|TRBJ2-5|-|TRBD2
TGTGCCAGCTCACCAGTCGGGGGGTACCAAGAGACCCAGTACTTC
CASSPVGGYQETQYF
>TRBV7-9|TRBJ1-1|few|-
TGTGCCAGCAGCCTTGGGGTGGCGATGAACACTGAAGCTTTCTTT
CASSLGVAMNTEAFF
>TRBV13|TRBJ2-7|-|TRBD1
TGTGCCAGCAGCTTAAGTGATAGGACAGGCGAGCAGTACTTC
CASSLSDRTGEQYF
>TRBV6-5|TRBJ1-6|-|TRBD1
TGTGCCAGCAGCGTACAGGGGGAGAATTCACCCCTCCACTTT
CASSVQGENSPLHF
>TRBV11-2|TRBJ2-3|-|-
TGTGCCAGCAGCTTAGATCTTACAGATACGCAGTATTTT
CASSLDLTDTQYF
>TRBV19|TRBJ1-5|-|-
TGTGCCAATAGTTGGGGGGGGATTAGCAATCAGCCCCAGCATTTT
CANSWGGISNQPQHF
>TRBV20-1|TRBJ2-7|-|-
TGCAGTGCGCAGGGGGGCTACGAGCAGTACTTC
CSAQGGYEQYF
>TRBV4-2|TRBJ2-2|-|TRBD2
TGTGCCAGCAGCCAAGATGGGGCGGGGGGACCTAACACCGGGGAGCTGTTTTTT
CASSQDGAGGPNTGELFF
>TRBV5-6|TRBJ2-5|-|-
TGTGCCAGCAGCTTGCCGGGACAAAACCAGGGGACCCAGTACTTC
CASSLPGQNQGTQYF
>TRBV5-1|TRBJ1-5|-|-
TGCGCCAGCAGCGCGGCGGGGATCAGCAATCAGCCCCAGCATTTT
CASSAAGISNQPQHF
>TRBV10-3|TRBJ1-4|-|-
TGTGCCATCAGTGGGATGCCCGGGGGTAATGAAAAACTGTTTTTT
CAISGMPGGNEKLFF
>TRBV18|TRBJ2-1|once|-
TGTGCCAGCTCACCGGACACTTACAATGAGCAGTTCTTC
CASSPDTYNEQFF
>TRBV7-2|TRBJ1-6|few|-
TGTGCCAGCAGCTTATTCCCAGGGGATAATTCACCCCTCCACTTT
CASSLFPGDNSPLHF
>TRBV13|TRBJ2-3|-|-
TGTGCCAGCAGCGGGTCAGCCCCAGGTACGCAGTATTTT
CASSGSAPGTQYF
>TRBV19|TRBJ2-7|few|TRBD1
TGTGCCAGTAGTATCGGGACAGGAGGCTACGAGCAGTACTTC
CASSIGTGGYEQYF
>TRBV5-6|TRBJ1-2|-|-
TGTGCCAGCACAAGGGGGGGGGCGCTTACCTATGGCTACACCTTC
CASTRGGALTYGYTF
>TRBV7-7|TRBJ2-1|-|TRBD2
TGTGCCAGCAGCTTAAGCGGGGGGGCAAATGAGCAGTTCTTC
CASSLSGGANEQFF